One and the same sample provided the 25 T cell receptor beta chains below, sequenced in a study of T-cell reconstitution after alpha-beta-depleted transplantation in children. Library preparation (for TCRbeta) was performed with unique molecular identifiers. Each CDR3 protein is one row after TCRdb ran MiXCR on the PCR reads. This sample has about 610,000 distinct CDR3 sequences, with 8% to 11% found just once. Source: PBMCs from the stem cell graft donor, taken from the stem cell graft. The source is a human donor who donated a stem cell graft to a child with acute myeloid leukemia.

This clonotype was counted at least ten times. This chain connects TRBV20-1 to TRBJ2-7, with a tentative D call TRBD2 (5 bases). V lost 1 base and J 3 bases, leaving 10 bases between the germline ends. The CDR3 sequence is 13 residues long. Germline lookup yields CDR1 DFQATT and CDR2 SNEGSKA (reference sequence). The CDR3 nucleotides are TGCAGTGCTAGAGGTGAGGGAATCTACGAGCAGTACTTC. This codes for CSARGEGIYEQYF.

The chain employs TRBV7-2 and TRBJ1-1; 7 bases are shared with TRBD1. V shed 4 bases and J 5 bases; nucleotides not matched to a gene: 7. CDR3 length: 14 amino acids. Germline V gene sequence: CDR1 SGHTA, CDR2 FQGNSA. CDR3 region: CASSSRGLMTEAFF. The CDR3 DNA follows: TGTGCCAGCAGCTCGAGGGGGCTTATGACTGAAGCTTTCTTT.

The chain couples TRBV20-1 to TRBJ2-1; D possibly corresponds to TRBD2 (5 bases). Trimming removed 3 bases from V and 6 bases from J, with 24 bases in between. The CDR3 has 17 residues. Germline loops: CDR1 DFQATT, CDR2 SNEGSKA (reference sequence). For the CDR3, the DNA is TGCAGTGCTAGGTATTTCGAGAGGGCCCTCAGAGGCAATGAGCAGTTCTTC. The encoded protein is CSARYFERALRGNEQFF.

The gene calls are TRBV24-1 and TRBJ1-5; the D gene is possibly TRBD1 (5 bases). The CDR3 runs to 18 residues. Germline CDR1 is KGHDR and CDR2 is SFDVKD. The V end lost 4 bases, the J end lost 6 bases, and 24 bases lay between the germline ends. The CDR3 sequence: CATSDATSGREGAQPQHF. CDR3 bases: TGTGCCACCAGTGACGCTACTTCAGGCAGGGAAGGGGCTCAGCCCCAGCATTTT.

This clonotype has ten or more counts. The V call is TRBV7-2, the J call TRBJ1-5; D is unclear. The CDR3 consists of 14 residues. V was trimmed by 4 bases and J by 4 bases, leaving 11 bases between them. Germline loops: CDR1 SGHTA, CDR2 FQGNSA. This CDR3 reads CASSYGRENQPQHF. The CDR3 coding sequence is TGTGCCAGCAGCTATGGACGGGAAAATCAGCCCCAGCATTTT.

The rearrangement links TRBV20-1 to TRBJ2-5, with D possibly being TRBD2 (5 bases). The germline gives CDR1 DFQATT, CDR2 SNEGSKA (reference sequence). The V end lost 3 bases, the J end lost 7 bases, and 21 bases lay between the germline ends. There are 15 residues in the CDR3. DNA for the CDR3: TGCAGTGCTAGCGGGTCGGCCGGGAAGGATGGGACCCAGTACTTC. Encoded protein: CSASGSAGKDGTQYF.

V and J are TRBV20-1 and TRBJ1-4; 8 positions agree with TRBD1. The germline CDR1 and CDR2 sequences are DFQATT and SNEGSKA (reference sequence). The CDR3 contains 16 residues. After removal of 1 base from V and 2 bases from J, the junction contained 6 bases not matched to a gene. This CDR3 reads CSARGGRGLTNEKLFF. The CDR3 DNA is TGCAGTGCTAGAGGGGGCAGGGGGCTGACTAATGAAAAACTGTTTTTT.

This clonotype came up a few times. The chain joins TRBV27 to TRBJ2-7; D is uncertain. V dropped 4 bases and J dropped 2 bases, with 9 bases sitting between them. Germline CDR1 MNHEY, CDR2 SMNVEV (reference sequence). This CDR3 has 13 amino acids. Written as DNA, the CDR3 is TGTGCCAGCAGTTACAACGGACCCTACGAGCAGTACTTC. It translates to CASSYNGPYEQYF.

This clonotype was counted a few times. V usage is TRBV20-1 and J usage is TRBJ2-3; tentatively, D is TRBD2 (6 bases). The CDR3 is 16 amino acids. Germline V gene data show CDR1 as DFQATT and CDR2 as SNEGSKA (reference sequence). V lost 0 bases to trimming and J lost 5 bases, with 18 bases between them. The CDR3 is CSARDTGGNGGDTQYF. The CDR3 nucleotides are TGCAGTGCTAGAGATACCGGCGGGAACGGAGGAGATACGCAGTATTTT.

This clonotype has at least ten counts. This rearrangement joins TRBV18 to TRBJ2-5; 8 bases are shared with TRBD2. Germline values: CDR1 KGHSH, CDR2 LQKENI. The length of the CDR3 is 12 residues. V trimming: 6 bases; J trimming: 5 bases; junction bases outside the gene matches: 2. The CDR3 nucleotides read TGTGCCAGCTCCCGGACTAGCGAGACCCAGTACTTC. It yields the protein CASSRTSETQYF. The full variable domain, with the rest looked up from reference TRBV18 and TRBJ2-5, is NAGVMQNPRHLVRRRGQEARLRCSPMKGHSHVYWYRQLPEEGLKFMVYLQKENIIDESGMPKERFSAEFPKEGPSILRIQQVVRGDSAAYFCASSRTSETQYFGPGTRLLVL.

This chain links TRBV25-1 with TRBJ2-3, with a weak D call TRBD2 (5 bases). Trimming cost V 0 bases and J 2 bases, with 9 bases left between them. The V gene's germline CDR1 is MGHDK and CDR2 SYGVNS. The CDR3 is 15 amino acids. The DNA of the CDR3 is TGTGCCAGCAGTGAATATACGGGATACACAGATACGCAGTATTTT. Its translation is CASSEYTGYTDTQYF.

This clonotype was counted between two and nine times. CDR3 sequence: CASSLQIVQPQHF. In DNA, the CDR3 is TGTGCCAGCAGCTTGCAGATTGTGCAGCCCCAGCATTTT. The chain carries TRBV7-8 and TRBJ1-5, with D uncertain. Germline values: CDR1 SGHVS, CDR2 FQNEAQ. CDR3 length: 13 residues. Deletions cut 3 bases from V and 7 bases from J, with 10 bases between.

This clonotype has a handful of counts. The rearrangement uses TRBV6-2 or TRBV6-3 and TRBJ2-7; 11 positions agree with TRBD2. Germline loops: CDR1 MNHEY, CDR2 SVGEGT. CDR3 size: 17 residues. With 6 bases clipped from V and 6 bases from J, the junction kept 16 bases outside the gene matches. Here the CDR3 DNA reads TGTGCCAGCAGAGGCCTGTGGGGACTAGCGGAGAAGCGCGAGCAGTACTTC. Its translation: CASRGLWGLAEKREQYF.

The chain employs TRBV5-1 and TRBJ2-7, with TRBD2 matching over 9 bases. Losses at the gene ends were 0 bases for V and 2 bases for J; bases not matched to a gene: 9. This CDR3 has 17 residues. The germline V gene encodes CDR1 SGHRS and CDR2 YFSETQ. CDR3 amino acids: CASSLELAGRQTYEQYF. The CDR3 nucleotides read TGCGCCAGCAGCTTGGAACTAGCGGGTCGACAAACCTACGAGCAGTACTTC. Full variable domain (outside the CDR3, taken from reference TRBV5-1 and TRBJ2-7): KAGVTQTPRYLIKTRGQQVTLSCSPISGHRSVSWYQQTPGQGLQFLFEYFSETQRNKGNFPGRFSGRQFSNSRSEMNVSTLELGDSALYLCASSLELAGRQTYEQYFGPGTRLTVT.

The genes are TRBV29-1 and TRBJ1-2, with D possibly TRBD1 on 5 matching bases. V was shortened by 4 bases and J by 5 bases, with 11 bases between the two germline ends. There are 12 residues in the CDR3. Germline V gene sequence: CDR1 SQVTM, CDR2 ANQGSEA. The CDR3 DNA reads as TGCAGCGTTGGGAGGGGCCGGTATGGCTACACCTTC. Its translation: CSVGRGRYGYTF.

Details on this clonotype: One end of the junction is discordant with germline, which a read error may explain. The CDR3 DNA sequence: TGCGCCAGCGGCTTGGACAGCGTTGAGCAGTTCTTC. It specifies CASGLDSVEQFF. V usage is TRBV5-1 and J usage is TRBJ2-1; TRBD1 is a possible D gene (6 bases). Per germline, CDR1 SGHRS and CDR2 YFSETQ. The CDR3 spans 12 residues.

This clonotype was counted ten times or more. The V and J genes are TRBV5-5 and TRBJ2-7, with 9 positions matching TRBD1. With 6 bases clipped from V and 2 bases from J, the junction kept 9 bases outside the gene matches. The CDR3 covers 15 residues. CDR1 is SGHKS, CDR2 YYEKEE, per germline (reference sequence). The chain's CDR3 is CASILLGQGAYEQYF. In DNA form, the CDR3 reads TGTGCCAGCATTCTCTTGGGACAGGGAGCCTACGAGCAGTACTTC.

This clonotype has a count of ten or more. The V gene is TRBV29-1, the J gene TRBJ2-1, with D hard to call. V dropped 1 base and J dropped 5 bases, with 12 bases sitting between them. Germline CDR1 and CDR2: SQVTM and ANQGSEA. The CDR3 spans 14 residues. The CDR3 DNA is TGCAGCGTTGAAGTTGGCTCAGCTAACAATGAGCAGTTCTTC. It is translated as CSVEVGSANNEQFF.

This sequence joins TRBV3-1 and TRBJ2-3, with D unclear. The CDR3 has 15 residues. V was trimmed by 0 bases and J by 6 bases, leaving 13 bases between them. Germline-derived CDR1 and CDR2 are LGHDT and YNNKEL (reference sequence). CDR3 nucleotides: TGTGCCAGCAGCCAAGATATTGGTAGCTGGGATACGCAGTATTTT. It translates to CASSQDIGSWDTQYF.

This clonotype was observed at least ten times. The J gene is TRBJ1-2, the V gene TRBV20-1; D call uncertain. V gave up 3 bases and J gave up 6 bases, with 8 bases separating them. The CDR3 has 11 amino acids. The germline V gene encodes CDR1 DFQATT and CDR2 SNEGSKA (reference sequence). The CDR3 protein is CSARGGHGYTF. CDR3 DNA sequence: TGCAGTGCTAGGGGCGGACATGGCTACACCTTC.

This chain links TRBV20-1 with TRBJ2-7; 7 bases align to TRBD1. Per germline, CDR1 DFQATT and CDR2 SNEGSKA (reference sequence). This CDR3 contains 14 residues. The junction had 11 bases not matched to a gene; V was cut back by 5 bases and J by 4 bases. CDR3 DNA: TGCAGTGCTCCTCGACAGGGTGGGGGATACGAGCAGTACTTC. Residues: CSAPRQGGGYEQYF.

The rearrangement links TRBV2 to TRBJ1-6; perhaps TRBD1 as D (6 bases). V lost 7 bases and J lost 4, with 17 bases in between. From germline, CDR1 is SNHLY and CDR2 FYNNEI. This CDR3 has 16 residues. DNA for the CDR3: TGTGCCAGCACTCCTCCGGGGGGCTCGTATAATTCACCCCTCCACTTT. Translation: CASTPPGGSYNSPLHF.

This chain connects TRBV29-1 to TRBJ2-7, with 9 bases lining up with TRBD2. The CDR3 is 15 residues long. J gave up 0 bases and V 4 bases, and 7 bases lay outside the gene matches. Germline V CDR1 and CDR2: SQVTM, ANQGSEA. The CDR3 loop is CSVGTSDLRSYEQYF. For the CDR3, the DNA is TGCAGCGTTGGGACTAGCGATTTACGCTCCTACGAGCAGTACTTC.

The rearrangement joins TRBV3-1 to TRBJ2-2, with TRBD1 identical over 7 bases. The CDR3 has 16 amino acids. Germline lookup yields CDR1 LGHDT and CDR2 YNNKEL (reference sequence). Trimming removed 2 bases from V and 4 bases from J; junction bases left unmatched: 7. The CDR3, as DNA: TGTGCCAGCAGCCAAAAACGACAGGGCGGCACCGGGGAGCTGTTTTTT. This sequence encodes CASSQKRQGGTGELFF.

This clonotype was seen only a few times. This chain links TRBV27 with TRBJ2-2; possibly TRBD1 for D (5 bases). Trimming took 3 bases from V and 6 from J, leaving 11 bases between them. This CDR3 spans 14 amino acids. The germline gives CDR1 MNHEY, CDR2 SMNVEV (reference sequence). In DNA, the CDR3 is TGTGCCAGCAGTTTTGGACATATCGCCGGGGAGCTGTTTTTT. Amino acids: CASSFGHIAGELFF.